The 3 T cell receptor beta chains listed next were all sequenced from one sample in a study of cytomegalovirus exposure and HLA in healthy donors. Both 60 Vbeta primers and 13 Jbeta primers went into the PCR. Clones were read by immunoSEQ multiplex PCR, and TCRdb kept only the in-frame ones, dropping some. The table has 150,000 to 200,000 clones, roughly 80% seen once. Sequenced input: PBMCs. All receptors come from a man aged 50-60 years in good health and CMV-seronegative.

This chain links TRBV6-1 with TRBJ2-2; 12 bases fit TRBD1. Unmatched junction bases numbered 1, after V lost 4 bases and J lost 4 bases. The CDR3 extends over 15 amino acids. Germline CDR1 is MNHNS and CDR2 is SASEGT. CDR3 residues: CASSGDRGPTGELFF. The DNA of the CDR3 is TGTGCCAGCAGTGGGGACAGGGGGCCCACCGGGGAGCTGTTTTTT.

This chain uses TRBV6-4 with TRBJ2-1; 10 nucleotides match TRBD2. This CDR3 comprises 15 residues. Per germline, CDR1 MRHNA and CDR2 SNTAGT. Trimming cost V 6 bases and J 3 bases; bases outside gene matches: 5. This chain's CDR3 is CASSRASGGYNEQFF. CDR3 coding DNA: TGTGCCAGCAGCCGCGCTAGCGGGGGCTACAATGAGCAGTTCTTC.

The rearrangement links TRBV4-1 to TRBJ2-1, with D possibly matching TRBD1 (6 bases). The V and J ends lost 1 base and 0 bases respectively, with 13 bases between them. In germline, CDR1 is MGHRA, CDR2 YSYEKL. The length of the CDR3 is 17 residues. CDR3 loop: CASSQGRQASSYNEQFF. CDR3 nucleotides: TGCGCCAGCAGCCAAGGTCGACAGGCAAGCTCCTACAATGAGCAGTTCTTC.